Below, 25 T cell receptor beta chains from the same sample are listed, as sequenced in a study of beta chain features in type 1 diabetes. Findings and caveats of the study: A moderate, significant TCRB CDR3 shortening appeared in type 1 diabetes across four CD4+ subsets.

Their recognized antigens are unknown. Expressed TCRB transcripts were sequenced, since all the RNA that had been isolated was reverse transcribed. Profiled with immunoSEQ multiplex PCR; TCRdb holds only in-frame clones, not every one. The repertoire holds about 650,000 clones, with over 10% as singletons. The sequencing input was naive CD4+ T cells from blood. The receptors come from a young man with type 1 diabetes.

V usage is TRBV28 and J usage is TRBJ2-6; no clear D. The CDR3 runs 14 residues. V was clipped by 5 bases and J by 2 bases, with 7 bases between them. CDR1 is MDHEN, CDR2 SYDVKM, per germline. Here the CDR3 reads CASSTSAGANVLTF. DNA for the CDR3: TGTGCCAGCAGTACTTCAGCTGGGGCCAACGTCCTGACTTTC.

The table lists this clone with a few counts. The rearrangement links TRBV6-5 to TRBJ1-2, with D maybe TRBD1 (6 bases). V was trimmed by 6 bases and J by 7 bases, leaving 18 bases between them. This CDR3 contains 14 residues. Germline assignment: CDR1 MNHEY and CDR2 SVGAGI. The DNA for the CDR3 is TGTGCCAGCAGCCCGACGGGGGGCGCGTTTGGCTACACCTTC. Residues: CASSPTGGAFGYTF.

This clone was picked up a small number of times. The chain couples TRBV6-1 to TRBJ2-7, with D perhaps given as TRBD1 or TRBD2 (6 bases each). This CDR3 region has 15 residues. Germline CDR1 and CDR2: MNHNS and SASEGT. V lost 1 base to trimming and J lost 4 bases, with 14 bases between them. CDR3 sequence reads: CASSEVGGGKYEQYF. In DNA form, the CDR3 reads TGTGCCAGCAGTGAAGTCGGAGGGGGGAAATACGAGCAGTACTTC.

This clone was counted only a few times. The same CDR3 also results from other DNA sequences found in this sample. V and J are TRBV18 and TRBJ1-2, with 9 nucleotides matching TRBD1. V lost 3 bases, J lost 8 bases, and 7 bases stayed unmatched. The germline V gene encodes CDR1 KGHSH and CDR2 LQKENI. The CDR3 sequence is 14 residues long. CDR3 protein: CASSPSGTGSGYTF. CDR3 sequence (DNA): TGTGCCAGCTCACCGTCGGGGACAGGGTCCGGCTACACCTTC.

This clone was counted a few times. CDR3: CSVEDTGQGTGYEQYF. The CDR3 coding sequence is TGCAGCGTTGAAGATACGGGACAGGGGACGGGCTACGAGCAGTACTTC. The chain links TRBV29-1 to TRBJ2-7; 10 bases are shared with TRBD1. The CDR3 runs to 16 residues. CDR1 and CDR2 from the germline V gene are SQVTM and ANQGSEA. Trimming cost V 0 bases and J 3 bases; bases outside gene matches: 8.

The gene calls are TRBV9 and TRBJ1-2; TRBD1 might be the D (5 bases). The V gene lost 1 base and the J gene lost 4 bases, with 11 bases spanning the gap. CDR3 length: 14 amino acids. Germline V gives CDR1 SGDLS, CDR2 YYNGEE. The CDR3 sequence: CASSVRQGSYGYTF. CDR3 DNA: TGTGCCAGCAGCGTACGCCAGGGCAGCTATGGCTACACCTTC.

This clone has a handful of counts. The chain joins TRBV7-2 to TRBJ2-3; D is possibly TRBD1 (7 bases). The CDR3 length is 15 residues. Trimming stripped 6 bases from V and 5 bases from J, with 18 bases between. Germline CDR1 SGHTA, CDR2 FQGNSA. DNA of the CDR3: TGTGCCAGCAGTTATAGCGGATCAGGGGGAGATACGCAGTATTTT. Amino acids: CASSYSGSGGDTQYF. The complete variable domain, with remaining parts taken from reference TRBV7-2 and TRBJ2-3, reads GAGVSQSPSNKVTEKGKDVELRCDPISGHTALYWYRQSLGQGLEFLIYFQGNSAPDKSGLPSDRFSAERTGGSVSTLTIQRTQQEDSAVYLCASSYSGSGGDTQYFGPGTRLTVL.

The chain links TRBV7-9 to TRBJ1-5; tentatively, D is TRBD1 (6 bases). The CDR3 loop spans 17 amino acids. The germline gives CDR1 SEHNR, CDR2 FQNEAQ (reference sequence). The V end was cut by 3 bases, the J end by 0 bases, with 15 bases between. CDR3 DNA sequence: TGTGCCAGCAGCTTCGGGGGGGGGCTTAATAGCAATCAGCCCCAGCATTTT. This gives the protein CASSFGGGLNSNQPQHF.

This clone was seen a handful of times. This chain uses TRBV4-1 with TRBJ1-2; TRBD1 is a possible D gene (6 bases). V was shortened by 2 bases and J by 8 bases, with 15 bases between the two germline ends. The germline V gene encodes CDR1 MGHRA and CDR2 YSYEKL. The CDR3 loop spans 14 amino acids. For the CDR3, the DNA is TGCGCCAGCAGCCAACAGACAGGACTGGGCGGCTACACCTTC. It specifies CASSQQTGLGGYTF.

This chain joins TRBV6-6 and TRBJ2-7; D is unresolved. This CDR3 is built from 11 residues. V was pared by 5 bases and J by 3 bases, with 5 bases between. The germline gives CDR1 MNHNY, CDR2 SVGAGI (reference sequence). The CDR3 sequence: CASSPFYEQYF. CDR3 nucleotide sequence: TGTGCCAGCAGTCCCTTCTACGAGCAGTACTTC.

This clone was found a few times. CDR3 region: CASSQVGFGQPQHF. CDR3 DNA: TGTGCCAGCAGCCAAGTGGGGTTCGGGCAGCCCCAGCATTTT. This chain uses TRBV14 with TRBJ1-5, with D hard to call. The CDR3 is made up of 14 amino acids. Trimming took off 1 base at V and 7 bases at J, with 11 bases between the two ends. CDR1 and CDR2 (germline): SGHDN, FVKESK.

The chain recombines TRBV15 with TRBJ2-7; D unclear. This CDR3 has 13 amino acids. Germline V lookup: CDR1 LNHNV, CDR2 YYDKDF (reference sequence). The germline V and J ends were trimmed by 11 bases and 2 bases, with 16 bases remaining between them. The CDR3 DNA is TGTGCCTCCGGCGCCGCTGAAACCTACGAGCAGTACTTC. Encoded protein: CASGAAETYEQYF.

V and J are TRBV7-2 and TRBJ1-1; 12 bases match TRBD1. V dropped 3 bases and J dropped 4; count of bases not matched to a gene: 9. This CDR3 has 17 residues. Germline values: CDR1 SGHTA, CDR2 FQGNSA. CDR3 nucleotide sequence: TGTGCCAGCAGCTTTGCCGGGACAGGGGGCGGTGGCACTGAAGCTTTCTTT. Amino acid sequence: CASSFAGTGGGGTEAFF.

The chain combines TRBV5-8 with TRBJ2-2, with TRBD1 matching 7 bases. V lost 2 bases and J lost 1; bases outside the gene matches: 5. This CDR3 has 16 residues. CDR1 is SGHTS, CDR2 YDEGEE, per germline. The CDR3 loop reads CASSFPRDRNTGELFF. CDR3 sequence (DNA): TGTGCCAGCAGCTTTCCCCGGGACAGGAACACCGGGGAGCTGTTTTTT. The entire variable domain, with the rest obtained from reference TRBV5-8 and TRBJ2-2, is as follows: EAGVTQSPTHLIKTRGQQATLRCSPISGHTSVYWYQQALGLGLQFLLWYDEGEERNRGNFPPRFSGRQFPNYSSELNVNALELEDSALYLCASSFPRDRNTGELFFGEGSRLTVL.

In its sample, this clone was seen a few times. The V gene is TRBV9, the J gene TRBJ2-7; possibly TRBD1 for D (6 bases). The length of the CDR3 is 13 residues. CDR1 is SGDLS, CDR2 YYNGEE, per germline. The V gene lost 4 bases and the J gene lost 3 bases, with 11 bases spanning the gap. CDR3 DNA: TGTGCCAGCAGCCCCGGGACAATCTACGAGCAGTACTTC. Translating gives CASSPGTIYEQYF.

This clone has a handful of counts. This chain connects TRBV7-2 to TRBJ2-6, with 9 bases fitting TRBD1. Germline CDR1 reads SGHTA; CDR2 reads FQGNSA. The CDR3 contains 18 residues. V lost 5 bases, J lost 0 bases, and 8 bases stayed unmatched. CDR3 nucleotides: TGTGCCAGCAGCCCGGGACAGGGCGCACCCTCTGGGGCCAACGTCCTGACTTTC. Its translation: CASSPGQGAPSGANVLTF.

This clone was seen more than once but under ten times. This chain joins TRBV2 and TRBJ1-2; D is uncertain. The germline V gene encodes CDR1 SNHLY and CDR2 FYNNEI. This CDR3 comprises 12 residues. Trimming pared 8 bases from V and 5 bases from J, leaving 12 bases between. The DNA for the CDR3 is TGTGCCAGCGGTAGGGATTTTTATGGCTACACCTTC. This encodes CASGRDFYGYTF.

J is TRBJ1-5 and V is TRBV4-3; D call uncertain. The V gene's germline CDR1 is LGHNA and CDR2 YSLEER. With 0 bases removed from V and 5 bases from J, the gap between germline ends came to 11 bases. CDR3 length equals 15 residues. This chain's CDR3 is CASSQDAGVDQPQHF. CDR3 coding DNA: TGCGCCAGCAGCCAAGATGCGGGAGTCGATCAGCCCCAGCATTTT.

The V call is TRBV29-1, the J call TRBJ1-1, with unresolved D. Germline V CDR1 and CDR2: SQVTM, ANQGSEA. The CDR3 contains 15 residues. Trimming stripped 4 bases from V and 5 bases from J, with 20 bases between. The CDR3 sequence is CSVAPVGLGDTEAFF. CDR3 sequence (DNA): TGCAGCGTTGCGCCCGTGGGGTTGGGAGATACTGAAGCTTTCTTT.

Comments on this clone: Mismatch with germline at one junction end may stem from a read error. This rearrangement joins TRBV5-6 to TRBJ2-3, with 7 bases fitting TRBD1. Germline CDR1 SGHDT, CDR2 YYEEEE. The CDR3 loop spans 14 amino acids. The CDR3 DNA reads TGTGCCAGCAGCTTGGACTCAGGGACAGTTACGCAGTATTTT. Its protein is CASSLDSGTVTQYF. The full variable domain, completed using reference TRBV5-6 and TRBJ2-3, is DAGVTQSPTHLIKTRGQQVTLRCSPKSGHDTVSWYQQALGQGPQFIFQYYEEEERQRGNFPDRFSGHQFPNYSSELNVNALLLGDSALYLCASSLDSGTVTQYFGPGTRLTVL.

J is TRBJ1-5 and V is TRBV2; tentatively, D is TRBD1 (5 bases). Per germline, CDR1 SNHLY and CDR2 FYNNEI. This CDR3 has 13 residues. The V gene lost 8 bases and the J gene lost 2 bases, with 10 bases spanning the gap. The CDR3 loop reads CASRGGGNQPQHF. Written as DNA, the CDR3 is TGTGCCAGCCGAGGAGGGGGCAATCAGCCCCAGCATTTT.

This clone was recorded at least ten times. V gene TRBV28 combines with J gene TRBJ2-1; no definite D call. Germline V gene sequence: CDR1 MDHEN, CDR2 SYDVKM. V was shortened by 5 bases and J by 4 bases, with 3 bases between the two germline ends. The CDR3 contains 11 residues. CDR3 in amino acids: CASSRYNEQFF. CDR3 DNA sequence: TGTGCCAGCAGTCGTTACAATGAGCAGTTCTTC.

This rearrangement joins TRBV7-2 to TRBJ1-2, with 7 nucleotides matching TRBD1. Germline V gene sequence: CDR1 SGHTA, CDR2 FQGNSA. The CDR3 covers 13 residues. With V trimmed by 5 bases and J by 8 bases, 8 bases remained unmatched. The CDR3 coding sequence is TGTGCCAGCAGCCCGACAGGGAATGGGGGCTACACCTTC. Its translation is CASSPTGNGGYTF.

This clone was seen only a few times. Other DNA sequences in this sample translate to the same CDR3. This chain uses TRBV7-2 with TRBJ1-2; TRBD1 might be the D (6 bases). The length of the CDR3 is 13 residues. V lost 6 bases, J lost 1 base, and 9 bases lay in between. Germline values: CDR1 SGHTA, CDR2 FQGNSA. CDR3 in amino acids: CASSPDSNYGYTF. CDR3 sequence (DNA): TGTGCCAGCAGTCCGGACAGTAACTATGGCTACACCTTC.

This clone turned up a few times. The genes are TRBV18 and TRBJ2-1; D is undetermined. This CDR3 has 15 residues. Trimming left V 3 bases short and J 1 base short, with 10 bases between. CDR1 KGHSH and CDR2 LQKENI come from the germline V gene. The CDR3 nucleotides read TGTGCCAGCTCACCTTCTTCGAGTTCCTACAATGAGCAGTTCTTC. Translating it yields CASSPSSSSYNEQFF. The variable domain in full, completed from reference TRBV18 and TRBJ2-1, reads NAGVMQNPRHLVRRRGQEARLRCSPMKGHSHVYWYRQLPEEGLKFMVYLQKENIIDESGMPKERFSAEFPKEGPSILRIQQVVRGDSAAYFCASSPSSSSYNEQFFGPGTRLTVL.